The 26 T cell receptor beta chains below were found in one sample sequenced in a study of blood T cells in healthy people across ages. A second about 7 to 12 cycle PCR used barcoded and J-beta primers. MiXCR, applied by TCRdb to the 5' RACE reads, yields one record per CDR3 protein. The sample gives about 1.8 million distinct CDR3 sequences, around 48% of which show up once; roughly 2.1% is in the top ten. Sequenced sample: blood. All receptors derive from a woman aged 40 to 50 in good health.

Here the CDR3 DNA reads TGCGCCAGCAGCCAAGATGTGCAGGGGAGGGGTTACGAGCAGTTCTTC. Encoded protein: CASSQDVQGRGYEQFF. This chain links TRBV4-3 with TRBJ2-1, with a possible D match to TRBD2 (7 bases). The germline V gene has CDR1 LGHNA and CDR2 YSLEER. The CDR3 contains 16 residues. Between the trimmed V and J ends, which lost 0 bases and 10 bases, there was a span of 19 bases.

This clonotype has ten or more counts. The chain is built from TRBV5-6 and TRBJ1-2; D is unclear. The CDR3 is made up of 15 amino acids. CDR1 and CDR2 from the germline V gene are SGHDT and YYEEEE. The V end was cut by 0 bases, the J end by 6 bases, with 15 bases between. CDR3 protein: CASSLARTPAHGYTF. The CDR3 DNA follows: TGTGCCAGCAGCTTGGCGAGGACCCCAGCGCATGGCTACACCTTC.

This chain connects TRBV12-3 or TRBV12-4 to TRBJ2-1, with 9 nucleotides matching TRBD2. Trimming removed 11 bases from V and 0 bases from J; junction bases left unmatched: 14. The CDR3 runs 17 residues. The chain's CDR3 is CAVGGWVAGASYNEQFF. The DNA for the CDR3 is TGTGCCGTGGGGGGGTGGGTAGCGGGGGCCTCCTACAATGAGCAGTTCTTC.

There are a few counts of this clonotype. V gene TRBV12-3 or TRBV12-4 combines with J gene TRBJ2-7; D may correspond to TRBD1 or TRBD2 (5 bases each). CDR3 length: 15 residues. V was trimmed by 5 bases and J by 6 bases, leaving 20 bases between them. Written as DNA, the CDR3 is TGTGCCAGCAGTGTCCGGGGCTCTCCAATAGGCGAGCAGTACTTC. Translating gives CASSVRGSPIGEQYF.

The chain combines TRBV4-3 with TRBJ1-6; D is unresolved. The CDR3 is 16 residues long. The germline CDR1 and CDR2 sequences are LGHNA and YSLEER. V dropped 0 bases and J dropped 11 bases, with 17 bases sitting between them. CDR3 bases: TGCGCCAGCAGCCAAGATCGGGCCGGCGGATGGGCACCCCTCCACTTT. Translation: CASSQDRAGGWAPLHF.

This clonotype was counted a few times. The chain uses TRBV5-6 and TRBJ2-4; D ambiguous. This CDR3 contains 15 residues. V was cut by 2 bases and J by 1 base, with 10 bases left in between. The V gene's germline CDR1 is SGHDT and CDR2 YYEEEE. CDR3 DNA: TGTGCCAGCAGCTTCTACGCCGCTGCCAAAAACATTCAGTACTTC. Translation: CASSFYAAAKNIQYF.

V is TRBV25-1 and J is TRBJ2-5; 9 positions match TRBD1. Looked up from germline, CDR1 is MGHDK and CDR2 is SYGVNS. The trim removed 4 bases at V and 2 bases at J, leaving 5 bases unmatched. The CDR3 extends over 15 amino acids. The CDR3 here is CASSGVGQGQETQYF. CDR3 in DNA: TGTGCCAGCAGTGGAGTGGGACAGGGTCAAGAGACCCAGTACTTC.

The V call is TRBV5-4, the J call TRBJ2-3, with D uncertain. Trimming left V 3 bases short and J 6 bases short, with 11 bases between. The germline gives CDR1 SGHNT, CDR2 YYREEE (reference sequence). The CDR3 sequence is 13 residues long. CDR3 sequence (DNA): TGTGCCAGCAGCTCCAATGACCCGGATACGCAGTATTTT. Translating it yields CASSSNDPDTQYF.

This clonotype was seen many times. V gene TRBV7-2 combines with J gene TRBJ2-7; D unresolved. V was trimmed by 1 base and J by 2 bases, leaving 6 bases between them. The CDR3 sequence is 13 residues long. Germline V gene lookup returns CDR1 SGHTA and CDR2 FQGNSA. The CDR3 DNA reads as TGTGCCAGCAGCTTAGAGAGGACCTACGAGCAGTACTTC. The encoded protein is CASSLERTYEQYF.

This chain links TRBV6-6 with TRBJ2-1; TRBD1 might be the D (5 bases). CDR3 size: 13 residues. Trimming pared 9 bases from V and 10 bases from J, leaving 19 bases between. CDR1 and CDR2 (germline): MNHNY, SVGAGI (reference sequence). The CDR3 here is CASGALLTREQFF. CDR3 nucleotides: TGTGCCAGTGGGGCCCTACTCACAAGGGAGCAGTTCTTC.

This clonotype was detected only a few times. The chain employs TRBV7-8 and TRBJ2-4; TRBD2 might be the D (6 bases). Trimming removed 5 bases at V and 0 bases at J, with 17 bases between. This CDR3 is built from 17 residues. Germline V gene sequence: CDR1 SGHVS, CDR2 FQNEAQ. As DNA, the CDR3 is TGTGCCAGCAGCGAGTTCCGGGACTTATTAGCCAAAAACATTCAGTACTTC. This gives the protein CASSEFRDLLAKNIQYF. Based on the CDR3 plus reference TRBV7-8 and TRBJ2-4, the full variable domain is GAGVSQSPRYKVAKRGQDVALRCDPISGHVSLFWYQQALGQGPEFLTYFQNEAQLDKSGLPSDRFFAERPEGSVSTLKIQRTQQEDSAVYLCASSEFRDLLAKNIQYFGAGTRLSVL.

V usage is TRBV9 and J usage is TRBJ1-3; D is unclear. Trimming removed 4 bases from V and 0 bases from J, with 14 bases in between. Germline lookup yields CDR1 SGDLS and CDR2 YYNGEE. The CDR3 length is 16 residues. The CDR3 DNA reads TGTGCCAGCAGCTTACAATCGCGGCCCTCTGGAAACACCATATATTTT. It translates to CASSLQSRPSGNTIYF.

This chain links TRBV6-6 with TRBJ1-1; D ambiguous. Trimming cost V 6 bases and J 11 bases, with 10 bases left between them. Germline CDR1 MNHNY, CDR2 SVGAGI (reference sequence). The CDR3 loop spans 10 amino acids. The CDR3 protein is CASRSIGAFF. In DNA form, the CDR3 reads TGTGCCAGCAGGTCGATCGGGGCTTTCTTT.

The chain has TRBV20-1 and TRBJ2-1, with 9 bases that match TRBD1. Germline assignment: CDR1 DFQATT and CDR2 SNEGSKA (reference sequence). The CDR3 covers 16 residues. With 0 bases clipped from V and 8 bases from J, the junction kept 11 bases outside the gene matches. The chain's CDR3 is CSARDPGQGGGHEQFF. The CDR3 nucleotides are TGCAGTGCTAGAGATCCGGGACAGGGAGGGGGCCATGAGCAGTTCTTC.

This chain joins TRBV20-1 and TRBJ1-4; maybe TRBD1 (6 bases). This CDR3 is 15 amino acids long. The V gene's germline CDR1 is DFQATT and CDR2 SNEGSKA (reference sequence). V dropped 4 bases and J dropped 7 bases, with 19 bases sitting between them. This CDR3 is CSATDTKGGSEKLFF. The CDR3 DNA sequence: TGCAGTGCTACGGATACTAAGGGGGGGAGTGAAAAACTGTTTTTT.

The V and J genes are TRBV21-1 and TRBJ1-4; the D call in the table, TRBD1, was not verified against the DNA. TRBV21-1 is designated a pseudogene. The CDR3 is 16 amino acids. CDR3 DNA sequence: TGTGCCAGCAGCAAAGGGCGGCCGGGGGCGGGTGAAAAACTGTTTTTT. Residues: CASSKGRPGAGEKLFF.

The J gene is TRBJ2-1, the V gene TRBV7-9; TRBD1 is a possible D gene (5 bases). Germline CDR1 is SEHNR and CDR2 is FQNEAQ (reference sequence). V was pared by 2 bases and J by 4 bases, with 12 bases between. This CDR3 region has 15 residues. The CDR3 bases are TGTGCCAGCAGCTTAACGGACAACAGGTACAATGAGCAGTTCTTC. It yields the protein CASSLTDNRYNEQFF.

The gene calls are TRBV7-2 and TRBJ2-3; the match to TRBD1 covers 7 bases. Germline CDR1 SGHTA, CDR2 FQGNSA. The CDR3 totals 15 residues. The J segment lost 4 bases and the V segment lost 4 bases, leaving 8 bases of the junction unmatched. CDR3 sequence (DNA): TGTGCCAGCAGCTCGGGACAGTACTTCTCAGATACGCAGTATTTT. This translates into CASSSGQYFSDTQYF.

The chain joins TRBV4-3 to TRBJ2-5, with D perhaps matching TRBD1 or TRBD2 (5 bases each). The J call is in doubt because the DNA end fits TRBJ2-7 better. CDR1 LGHNA and CDR2 YSLEER come from the germline V gene. This CDR3 region has 16 residues. CDR3 protein: CASSQVGVEAASEQYF. The CDR3 nucleotides read TGCGCCAGCAGCCAAGTGGGGGTAGAAGCGGCAAGCGAGCAGTACTTC.

This clonotype was counted a few times. The J gene is TRBJ1-5, the V gene TRBV4-1; D is perhaps TRBD1 (5 bases). Germline V gene sequence: CDR1 MGHRA, CDR2 YSYEKL. Trimming stripped 5 bases from V and 6 bases from J, with 17 bases between. The CDR3 spans 15 residues. The DNA for the CDR3 is TGCGCCAGCAGCGATATCGGGGCAGGGACTCAGCCCCAGCATTTT. This codes for CASSDIGAGTQPQHF.

The rearrangement joins TRBV12-3 or TRBV12-4 to TRBJ2-3, with 13 bases matching TRBD2. The CDR3 loop spans 17 amino acids. V trimming: 5 bases; J trimming: 2 bases; junction bases outside the gene matches: 7. Here the CDR3 DNA reads TGTGCCAGCAGTCCCGGACTAGCGGGGGACCTCACAGATACGCAGTATTTT. Its translation is CASSPGLAGDLTDTQYF.

The V and J genes are TRBV24-1 and TRBJ2-4; tentative D call: TRBD2 (6 bases). The DNA end is a closer match to TRBJ2-7, so the J assignment may be wrong. The CDR3 consists of 14 residues. Looked up from germline, CDR1 is KGHDR and CDR2 is SFDVKD. DNA for the CDR3: TGTGCCACCAGTGATGCCGGCGGGGCGGTCGAGCAGTACTTC. Its translation: CATSDAGGAVEQYF.

This clonotype has only a few counts. The chain couples TRBV5-1 to TRBJ1-2, with a possible D match to TRBD1 (6 bases). The germline V and J ends were trimmed by 2 bases and 6 bases, with 14 bases remaining between them. This CDR3 has 14 amino acids. Germline CDR1 SGHRS, CDR2 YFSETQ. In nucleotides, the CDR3 is TGCGCCAGCAGCTTTACACAGGGCTTCGATGGCTACACCTTC. Translating gives CASSFTQGFDGYTF.

This clonotype occurred a few times. The V gene is TRBV4-3, the J gene TRBJ2-6; TRBD2 is a possible D gene (5 bases). Germline V lookup: CDR1 LGHNA, CDR2 YSLEER. The CDR3 is 17 amino acids. Between the trimmed V and J ends, which lost 5 bases and 2 bases, there was a span of 16 bases. The CDR3 sequence: CASSKGPRGTGANVLTF. In DNA form, the CDR3 reads TGCGCCAGCAGCAAAGGCCCTCGGGGAACTGGGGCCAACGTCCTGACTTTC.

This clonotype was recorded a few times. The rearrangement links TRBV6-6 to TRBJ2-3; possibly TRBD2 for D (6 bases). CDR1 is MNHNY and CDR2 is SVGAGI in the germline V gene (reference sequence). Trimming took 2 bases from V and 6 from J, leaving 12 bases between them. The CDR3 length is 14 residues. CDR3 in DNA: TGTGCCAGCAGTTACGCCGGGACTCCCGATACGCAGTATTTT. This encodes CASSYAGTPDTQYF.

The genes are TRBV24-1 and TRBJ2-1, with 7 bases aligning to TRBD2. The CDR3 runs to 14 residues. Trimming removed 6 bases from V and 7 bases from J; junction bases left unmatched: 8. The V gene's germline CDR1 is KGHDR and CDR2 SFDVKD. The CDR3 nucleotides are TGTGCCACCAGTCCCGTGGTGGGGGGGAATGAGCAGTTCTTC. Amino acids: CATSPVVGGNEQFF.